This TCR beta chain originates from a study of shared clonotypes between healthy human individuals. The germline CDR1 and CDR2 sequences are SGHAT and FQNNGV. This CDR3 is 16 amino acids long. With 7 bases clipped from V and 7 bases from J, the junction kept 17 bases outside the gene matches. The table lists this clone with a few counts. Produced via immunoSEQ multiplex PCR; TCRdb's table is partial and in-frame only. The table lists 170,000 or so clones, 66% of them singletons. Material: memory CD4+ T cells sorted from blood. Indicated subset: CD45RA-negative fraction. The TCR sequence derives from a man aged 30 to 39 in good health. This chain joins TRBV11-2 and TRBJ1-1, with 8 bases that match TRBD1. CDR3 coding DNA: TGTGCCAGCACCCTAGCAGGGGGCGGGATCGGCGGTGAAGCTTTCTTT. This gives the protein CASTLAGGGIGGEAFF.